These T cell receptor beta chains were read from a single sample in a study of CD8 T cells in Susac syndrome. TCRdb ran MiXCR on the immunoSEQ multiplex PCR reads and lists one entry per CDR3 protein. This table holds 77,000 or so distinct CDR3 sequences, less than 95% found once. The sequenced sample was CD8+ T cells from PBMCs. All receptors derive from a human donor with multiple sclerosis. Both conserved end residues are part of each CDR3. A D gene is named only where the DNA matches it firmly. Clone size is given for some rows only: seen once, a few or many times, or a class if the clone is expanded.

12 | TRBJ1-1 | TRBV12-5 | . | . | TGTGCTAGTGGTTTGGTACTCGGGGAAGCTTTCTTT | CASGLVLGEAFF
12 | TRBJ2-1 | TRBV7-9 | . | . | TGTGCCAGCAGCCCGGACGGGGATGAGCAGTTCTTC | CASSPDGDEQFF
13 | TRBJ1-2 | TRBV19 | . | . | TGTGCCAGTAGTTTCGTCCAGGGATCGGGCTACACCTTC | CASSFVQGSGYTF
13 | TRBJ1-2 | TRBV6-6 | . | TRBD1 | TGTGCCAGCACTGACAGGGTCGACTATGGCTACACCTTC | CASTDRVDYGYTF
16 | TRBJ2-1 | TRBV27 | . | TRBD2 | TGTGCCAGCAGTGGGGGGGAAGCGCCCGCCTACAATGAGCAGTTCTTC | CASSGGEAPAYNEQFF
12 | TRBJ2-5 | TRBV24-1 | . | TRBD1 | TGTGCCGCCAAGGACAGGGAAGAGACCCAGTACTTC | CAAKDREETQYF
12 | TRBJ1-1 | TRBV6-5 | . | . | TGTGCCAGCAGTTCCCCAGTAACTGAAGCTTTCTTT | CASSSPVTEAFF
15 | TRBJ2-1 | TRBV7-2 | . | TRBD2 | TGTGCCAGCAGCTTCGAGCGGGAACTCCACAATGAGCAGTTCTTC | CASSFERELHNEQFF
13 | TRBJ2-3 | TRBV7-9 | . | . | TGTGCCAGCAGACAGATAGTAACAGATACGCAGTATTTT | CASRQIVTDTQYF
16 | TRBJ2-7 | TRBV11-1 | . | . | TGTGCCAGCAGCTTACGGGCGGGAATCCTCCCCTACGAGCAGTACTTC | CASSLRAGILPYEQYF
12 | TRBJ2-1 | TRBV6-6 | . | . | TGTGCCAGCAGACGGAAGGACAATGAGCAGTTCTTC | CASRRKDNEQFF
13 | TRBJ2-7 | TRBV6-1 | . | . | TGTGCCAGCAGTGACGGGGATACCTACGAGCAGTACTTC | CASSDGDTYEQYF
15 | TRBJ1-5 | TRBV7-8 | . | . | TGTGCCAGCAGCTTAGAGAGGGGTATGAATCAGCCCCAGCATTTT | CASSLERGMNQPQHF
16 | TRBJ2-6 | TRBV9 | . | . | TGTGCCAGCAGCGGGAACCTCCGATCTGGGGCCAACGTCCTGACTTTC | CASSGNLRSGANVLTF
13 | TRBJ2-1 | TRBV6-6 | . | . | TGTGCCAGCAGCCAACTTGGAGAGAATGAGCAGTTCTTC | CASSQLGENEQFF
20 | TRBJ1-2 | TRBV12-3/TRBV12-4 | . | . | TGTGCCAGCAGTTTACTGGACAGACCCATGCCCGGGCCCGATAACTATGGCTACACCTTC | CASSLLDRPMPGPDNYGYTF
14 | TRBJ2-7 | TRBV12-3/TRBV12-4 | once | . | TGTGCCAGCAGTTTAGGGACCGATTCCTACGAGCAGTACTTC | CASSLGTDSYEQYF
12 | TRBJ2-5 | TRBV7-9 | . | . | TGTGTTTGGCTCGGCCCCGGAGGGACCCAGTACTTC | CVWLGPGGTQYF
13 | TRBJ1-3 | TRBV12-3/TRBV12-4 | once | . | TGTGCCCAGGTCGGAGGGTCTGGAAACACCATATATTTT | CAQVGGSGNTIYF
16 | TRBJ2-7 | TRBV7-8 | once | TRBD2 | TGTGCCAGCAGTCTACCTCGGAGCGGGGACTCCTACGAGCAGTACTTC | CASSLPRSGDSYEQYF
15 | TRBJ2-7 | TRBV5-6 | once | TRBD1 | TGTGCCAGCAGCGGGTCCGGGACAGGGTTCCACGAGCAGTACTTC | CASSGSGTGFHEQYF
13 | TRBJ2-7 | TRBV20-1 | . | . | TGCAGTGCTGGGGATACTGCCTCCTACGAGCAGTACTTC | CSAGDTASYEQYF
12 | TRBJ1-2 | TRBV7-2 | . | . | TGTGCCAGCAGTCGCCAGTCGGATGGCTACACCTTC | CASSRQSDGYTF
17 | TRBJ1-1 | TRBV4-1 | . | TRBD1 | TGCGCCAGCAGCCAAGAAGCGGGGACAGGGACGAACACTGAAGCTTTCTTT | CASSQEAGTGTNTEAFF
18 | TRBJ2-1 | TRBV27 | . | TRBD2 | TGTGCCAGCAGTTTATGGCCTAGCGGGGAGCACGGGCACAATGAGCAGTTCTTC | CASSLWPSGEHGHNEQFF
17 | TRBJ2-3 | TRBV14 | . | . | TGTGCCAGCAGCCAAGATGTGGGGGTCGCGGGCACAGATACGCAGTATTTT | CASSQDVGVAGTDTQYF
17 | TRBJ2-7 | TRBV6-5 | . | TRBD1 | TGTGCCAGCAGTTACTCGACAGGGACAGGGTTTCCCTACGAGCAGTACTTC | CASSYSTGTGFPYEQYF
16 | TRBJ2-7 | TRBV9 | . | TRBD1 | TGTGCCAGCAGCGTAGCTAACCCGGACAGGGGCGGCGAGCAGTACTTC | CASSVANPDRGGEQYF
14 | TRBJ2-5 | TRBV5-1 | . | . | TGCGCCAGCAGTCAGGGCCGGGGCGCAGAGACCCAGTACTTC | CASSQGRGAETQYF
12 | TRBJ2-2 | TRBV30 | . | . | TGTGCCTGGGGTGAAAGGACCGGGGAGCTGTTTTTT | CAWGERTGELFF
12 | TRBJ2-1 | TRBV7-9 | . | . | TGTGCCAGCAGCTCCTTGCGGGATGAGCAGTTCTTC | CASSSLRDEQFF
13 | TRBJ1-1 | TRBV29-1 | . | . | TGCAGCCTCCCTGAGCTCTCTGGCGGTGAAGCTTTCTTT | CSLPELSGGEAFF
12 | TRBJ1-2 | TRBV7-9 | . | . | TGTGCCAGCAGCTTAGCGCCATATGGCTACACCTTC | CASSLAPYGYTF
16 | TRBJ1-1 | TRBV7-2 | few | TRBD1 | TGTGCCAGCAGCATCAAAGCGGGACAGCTGAACACTGAAGCTTTCTTT | CASSIKAGQLNTEAFF
16 | TRBJ2-5 | TRBV30 | . | TRBD1 | TGTGCCTGGAGTCCCGGGACAGGGGGCGTTCAAGAGACCCAGTACTTC | CAWSPGTGGVQETQYF
12 | TRBJ1-2 | TRBV19 | . | . | TGTGCCAGTAGTGCGGACAGTAGCGGCTACACCTTC | CASSADSSGYTF
13 | TRBJ1-2 | TRBV12-5 | . | . | TGTGCTAGTGGTTTGCGAACTAACTATGGCTACACCTTC | CASGLRTNYGYTF
16 | TRBJ1-3 | TRBV6-2/TRBV6-3 | . | . | TGTGCCAGCACCCCGGAACGACATCGCTCTGGAAACACCATATATTTT | CASTPERHRSGNTIYF
17 | TRBJ2-1 | TRBV18 | . | TRBD2 | TGTGCCAGCTCACCGGGCCCTAGCGGCCTAACCGGCAATGAGCAGTTCTTC | CASSPGPSGLTGNEQFF
14 | TRBJ2-5 | TRBV20-1 | . | TRBD1 | TGCAGTGCTAGAGAGAGGCAGGGGGAAGAGACCCAGTACTTC | CSARERQGEETQYF
16 | TRBJ2-3 | TRBV6-4 | . | TRBD2 | TGTGCCAGCAGTGACGAGGCTAGCGGGGGGAAAGATACGCAGTATTTT | CASSDEASGGKDTQYF
15 | TRBJ2-5 | TRBV3-1 | . | . | TGTGCCAGCAGCCAAGGTAGACAGCTCCAAGAGACCCAGTACTTC | CASSQGRQLQETQYF
13 | TRBJ1-4 | TRBV7-9 | once | . | TGTGCCAGCAGCTTAGGGGCGGGTAAAAAACTGTTTTTT | CASSLGAGKKLFF
15 | TRBJ2-4 | TRBV27 | . | . | TGTGCCAGCAGTCCACCCCCACCGACCAAAAACATTCAGTACTTC | CASSPPPPTKNIQYF
11 | TRBJ1-2 | TRBV2 | . | . | TGTGCCAGCAGAACAGGAGCCGGCTACACCTTC | CASRTGAGYTF